This T cell receptor (beta chain) was captured by sequencing in a study of T cell responses to AZD1222 COVID-19 vaccine. Study outcomes and limitations: Dominant at 160-218 and 743-854, vaccine-associated CD4 TCRs also spanned spike. Donors were chiefly white British, with a greater number of females, and clonal diversity was perhaps underestimated. Sampled repertoires all dated from after the peak T cell response.

Using immunoSEQ multiplex PCR, the repertoire was profiled, and TCRdb retains in-frame clones only, with some absent. Of around 200,000 clones in the sample, about 93% were seen once. As for this clone: What it recognizes is unknown.

Trimming left V 6 bases short and J 0 bases short, with 12 bases between. The CDR3 extends over 15 amino acids. In germline, CDR1 is LGHNA, CDR2 YNFKEQ. This chain joins TRBV4-2 and TRBJ1-5; D is possibly TRBD1 (6 bases). The sequence came from an adult who received the MenACWY meningococcal vaccine as a control. This specimen was peripheral blood, taken 28 days after the second dose of the MenACWY control vaccine. DNA of the CDR3: TGTGCCAGCAGAAGGGACACATATAGCAATCAGCCCCAGCATTTT. Its translation is CASRRDTYSNQPQHF.